A single sample gave rise to the 11 T cell receptor beta chains below, sequenced in a study of beta chain features in type 1 diabetes. What was sequenced were expressed TCRB transcripts, since all of the isolated RNA had been reverse transcribed. This table comes from immunoSEQ multiplex PCR, and its TCRdb copy is limited to in-frame clones, with some not included. This sample yields 200,000 to 250,000 clones, of which less than 35% are seen a single time; under 5% belongs to the top ten. The source material was central memory CD4+ T cells from blood. The source of these receptors is a man aged 30-40 years in good health.

This clone was observed a handful of times. The chain links TRBV10-3 to TRBJ2-1; D perhaps matches TRBD2 (5 bases). Trimming took 3 bases from V and 5 from J, leaving 8 bases between them. Germline V gene sequence: CDR1 ENHRY, CDR2 SYGVKD. The CDR3 sequence is 13 residues long. Written as DNA, the CDR3 is TGTGCCATCAGTGAAGCGGATAACAATGAGCAGTTCTTC. Protein product: CAISEADNNEQFF.

This clone has more than one count but fewer than ten. The chain recombines TRBV29-1 with TRBJ2-1, with 8 bases that match TRBD2. This CDR3 region has 13 residues. CDR1 and CDR2 (germline): SQVTM, ANQGSEA. The J segment lost 5 bases and the V segment lost 7 bases, leaving 7 bases of the junction unmatched. The CDR3 coding sequence is TGCAGCGCTAAGCGGGAGATCAACAATGAGCAGTTCTTC. It specifies CSAKREINNEQFF.

The chain couples TRBV9 to TRBJ2-2; the match to TRBD2 covers 7 bases. V gave up 0 bases and J gave up 2 bases; unmatched junction bases: 7. The germline V gene has CDR1 SGDLS and CDR2 YYNGEE. This CDR3 region has 17 residues. The CDR3 reads CASSVEFGTTNTGELFF. CDR3 DNA sequence: TGTGCCAGCAGCGTAGAATTTGGGACTACCAACACCGGGGAGCTGTTTTTT.

The rearrangement joins TRBV6-5 to TRBJ2-3; TRBD1 matches at 7 bases. Trimming at V came to 2 bases and at J to 6 bases, leaving 2 bases not matched to a gene. CDR3 size: 13 residues. From germline, CDR1 is MNHEY and CDR2 SVGAGI. This chain's CDR3 is CASSYLQGDTQYF. Here the CDR3 DNA reads TGTGCCAGCAGTTACCTACAGGGGGATACGCAGTATTTT.

The chain couples TRBV7-2 to TRBJ2-3; D possibly corresponds to TRBD1 (7 bases). CDR3 length: 16 amino acids. Germline V CDR1 and CDR2: SGHTA, FQGNSA. Trimming removed 1 base from V and 2 bases from J, with 13 bases in between. The CDR3 region has the DNA TGTGCCAGCAGCTTAGGTGGCAGGGGGGTCACAGATACGCAGTATTTT. Translating it yields CASSLGGRGVTDTQYF. The variable domain in full, completed from reference TRBV7-2 and TRBJ2-3, reads GAGVSQSPSNKVTEKGKDVELRCDPISGHTALYWYRQSLGQGLEFLIYFQGNSAPDKSGLPSDRFSAERTGGSVSTLTIQRTQQEDSAVYLCASSLGGRGVTDTQYFGPGTRLTVL.

This chain joins TRBV11-2 and TRBJ2-1; 9 bases are shared with TRBD2. This CDR3 has 16 amino acids. Germline lookup yields CDR1 SGHAT and CDR2 FQNNGV. Trimming cost V 5 bases and J 4 bases; bases outside gene matches: 9. Written as DNA, the CDR3 is TGTGCCAGCAGCCCCACCGGGACTAGCTTGTACAATGAGCAGTTCTTC. It codes for CASSPTGTSLYNEQFF.

This clone was counted only a few times. The chain is built from TRBV29-1 and TRBJ1-1, with D possibly being TRBD1 (5 bases). V lost 6 bases and J lost 8, with 13 bases in between. CDR1 and CDR2 (germline): SQVTM, ANQGSEA. The CDR3 is 11 amino acids. The CDR3, as DNA: TGCAGCGTCTTAACGCGGGACGAAGCTTTCTTT. Its protein is CSVLTRDEAFF.

In regard to this clone: Other DNA sequences in the sample encode the same CDR3. The rearrangement links TRBV7-6 to TRBJ2-4, with D perhaps assigned TRBD1 or TRBD2 (5 bases each). V shed 1 base and J shed 5 bases, with 9 bases lying between them. The CDR3 contains 14 residues. Germline V gives CDR1 SGHVS, CDR2 FNYEAQ. The CDR3 protein is CASSLGGVQNIQYF. Written as DNA, the CDR3 is TGTGCCAGCAGCTTAGGAGGGGTGCAAAACATTCAGTACTTC. The whole variable domain, remainder taken from reference TRBV7-6 and TRBJ2-4, is GAGVSQSPRYKVTKRGQDVALRCDPISGHVSLYWYRQALGQGPEFLTYFNYEAQQDKSGLPNDRFSAERPEGSISTLTIQRTEQRDSAMYRCASSLGGVQNIQYFGAGTRLSVL.

A remark on this clone: This sample includes further DNA sequences coding for the same CDR3. CDR3 DNA sequence: TGTGCCAGCAGCGTAGGCGAGAATCAGCCCCAGCATTTT. Translating it yields CASSVGENQPQHF. V gene TRBV9 combines with J gene TRBJ1-5; D is uncertain. The germline V gene encodes CDR1 SGDLS and CDR2 YYNGEE. This CDR3 is 13 amino acids long. V was shortened by 0 bases and J by 4 bases, with 5 bases between the two germline ends.

This clone has just a few counts. This sequence joins TRBV7-9 and TRBJ2-7; D is tentatively TRBD1 or TRBD2 (5 bases each). Looked up from germline, CDR1 is SEHNR and CDR2 is FQNEAQ (reference sequence). The V end was cut by 5 bases, the J end by 0 bases, with 14 bases between. The CDR3 contains 15 residues. In DNA form, the CDR3 reads TGTGCCAGCAGCCCGGACTCTCAGGGCTCCTACGAGCAGTACTTC. Residues: CASSPDSQGSYEQYF.

A few counts support this clone. This chain links TRBV5-1 with TRBJ2-2; unclear D gene. Germline V CDR1 and CDR2: SGHRS, YFSETQ. This CDR3 contains 12 residues. V shed 4 bases and J shed 6 bases, with 7 bases lying between them. The CDR3 spells CASSNRPGELFF. The CDR3 coding sequence is TGCGCCAGCAGCAATAGGCCCGGGGAGCTGTTTTTT.